This is a list of T cell receptor beta chains from one sample in a study of response to subunit inactivated influenza vaccine. TCRdb called the RT-PCR reads again in MiXCR, with one record for every CDR3 protein. The sample yields about 540,000 distinct CDR3 sequences, approximately 20% seen once. This sample was shared with a second study, whose subject was T cells expressing NK-cell markers.

The sample here was CD4+ T cells sorted from PBMCs, taken 11 to 12 days after vaccination. These receptor sequences come from a man aged 50-59 years who received an inactivated influenza vaccine. The CDR3 runs from the conserved cysteine through the conserved F or W. D genes are given only for firm matches. The size of a clone is reported for some rows only, either as once, few or many, or as a class for expanded clones.

d_call j_call clone_size v_call cdr3_aa cdr3_nt
TRBD2 TRBJ2-1 . TRBV3-1 CASSQTSGSSGGNEQFF TGTGCCAGCAGCCAAACATCGGGGTCTAGCGGAGGCAATGAGCAGTTCTTC
TRBD1 TRBJ1-1 few TRBV10-3 CAISESREKSGGEAFF TGTGCCATCAGTGAGTCTAGGGAGAAGTCAGGGGGAGAAGCTTTCTTT
TRBD2 TRBJ2-7 . TRBV24-1 CATSDGERDSYEQYF TGTGCCACCAGTGATGGGGAGCGGGATTCCTACGAGCAGTACTTC
. TRBJ2-5 few TRBV20-1 CSARQGGRGETQYF TGCAGTGCTAGGCAGGGGGGGAGGGGAGAGACCCAGTACTTC
TRBD1 TRBJ2-1 . TRBV5-1 CASSLGTGINEQFF TGCGCCAGCAGCTTGGGGACAGGGATTAATGAGCAGTTCTTC
. TRBJ1-2 once TRBV5-5 CASSRGVLNYGYTF TGTGCCAGCAGCCGCGGGGTTCTTAACTATGGCTACACCTTC
TRBD2 TRBJ2-5 few TRBV10-3 CAISRGLAGRGETQYF TGTGCCATCTCCCGTGGGTTAGCGGGAAGGGGAGAGACCCAGTACTTC
. TRBJ2-7 few TRBV5-1 CASFMDSETGEQYF TGCGCCAGCTTCATGGACAGCGAGACGGGCGAGCAGTACTTC
. TRBJ2-1 . TRBV11-2 CASSPYSRTEQFF TGTGCCAGCAGCCCCTATAGCAGAACTGAGCAGTTCTTC
TRBD1 TRBJ2-5 . TRBV7-9 CASSADLRQGTQYF TGTGCCAGCAGCGCCGACCTCCGACAGGGGACCCAGTACTTC
. TRBJ2-1 few TRBV7-2 CASNLSGFDYNEQFF TGTGCCAGCAACCTTAGTGGTTTTGACTACAATGAGCAGTTCTTC
. TRBJ2-7 . TRBV2 CASSDWDSPAYEQYF TGTGCCAGCAGTGATTGGGACTCTCCCGCCTACGAGCAGTACTTC
. TRBJ2-3 many TRBV2 CASSALTTTQYF TGTGCCAGCAGTGCGCTTACAACTACGCAGTATTTT
. TRBJ1-6 . TRBV10-3 CAISETASSPLHF TGTGCCATCAGTGAAACAGCTTCCTCCCCCCTCCACTTT
. TRBJ2-3 many TRBV4-1 CASSPYGVGTDTQYF TGCGCCAGCAGTCCCTATGGTGTCGGCACAGATACGCAGTATTTT
. TRBJ2-5 . TRBV28 CASSPWAEVGTQYF TGTGCCAGCAGCCCTTGGGCGGAGGTGGGGACCCAGTACTTC
. TRBJ2-7 . TRBV5-1 CASSLALVQGHTEQYF TGCGCCAGCAGCTTGGCCCTAGTACAGGGACATACCGAGCAGTACTTC
TRBD2 TRBJ2-1 . TRBV2 CASRSGTSGSSYNEQFF TGTGCCAGCAGGTCGGGGACTAGCGGGAGTTCCTACAATGAGCAGTTCTTC
TRBD1 TRBJ2-7 . TRBV25-1 CASSGGTGVSYEQYF TGTGCCAGCAGTGGAGGGACAGGGGTCTCCTACGAGCAGTACTTC
TRBD1 TRBJ1-4 . TRBV6-1 CASQMVSTGGEKLFF TGTGCCAGCCAGATGGTGTCGACAGGGGGTGAAAAACTGTTTTTT
. TRBJ2-3 many TRBV9 CASSAGLRTDTQYF TGTGCCAGCAGCGCGGGGCTCCGCACAGATACGCAGTATTTT
TRBD2 TRBJ2-5 . TRBV5-6 CASSLWTSEETQYF TGTGCCAGCAGCTTATGGACTAGCGAAGAGACCCAGTACTTC
. TRBJ2-4 . TRBV20-1 CSARRGQDIQYF TGCAGTGCTAGGCGGGGGCAGGACATTCAGTACTTC
TRBD1 TRBJ2-1 few TRBV7-6 CASSFGQVYEQFF TGTGCCAGCAGCTTTGGACAGGTGTATGAGCAGTTCTTC